This TCR beta chain came from a study of T cell repertoires in cytomegalovirus infection (dated by TCRdb to between 2018 and 2021). As for the study more broadly: Recently identified HLA-C-restricted CMV epitopes, whose presentation resists viral immunomodulation, were targeted by peptide stimulations together with well-studied HLA-B-restricted epitopes. Donor HLA type was relevant to the analysis, because carriage of CMV infection together with the matching HLA type was indicated by public TCR beta signatures. Results and caveats for the whole study, not just this receptor: Cumulative frequency of public TCR beta family members discriminated carriers of CMV infection plus the relevant HLA type in this cohort and an independent 352-donor cohort. The ex vivo response was dominated by HLA-C-restricted CMV-specific TCR beta clonotypes, which also provided the single most frequent clonotype in two of eight donors.

The CDR3 holds 15 amino acids from the cysteine to the phenylalanine. Just CDR3 DNA is preserved here, 45 bases in frame from base 1. Trimming removed 5 bases from V and 1 base from J, leaving 14 bases between the germline ends. Looking up the germline V gene yields CDR1 SGHNT and CDR2 YENEEA. This specimen's treatment or condition label, per the study, means: in vitro stimulation with specific CMV peptide epitopes to enrich CMV-specific T cells. Instrument on record: Illumina HiSeq 1500. TCRdb trimmed the raw reads at Q25, called clones with MiXCR and kept productive beta chains. Each CDR3 protein appears once, grouped with its most common genes and DNA. The sample contains roughly 80,000 distinct CDR3 sequences, 20% to 30% of them found a single time. The top ten clones comprise approximately 49% of the sample. This clonotype has a handful of counts. The specificity of this receptor is unknown. There are no base qualities to consult, and no much larger clone falls within one base.

The V gene is TRBV11-3 and the J gene is TRBJ1-1; matching of 5 bases hints at TRBD1 as the D gene. The sample was CD8+ T cells from cultured PBMCs, taken from culture after CMV antigen stimulation. This receptor was obtained from a human donor in good health (CMV status not recorded). Some clones in this sample may be carry-over from other donors' samples. The nucleotide sequence reads TGTGCCAGCAGCCTACTTCGGGGGGGGAACACTGAAGCTTTCTTT. Translated, this is CASSLLRGGNTEAFF.